This TCR beta chain was profiled in a study of identical twins. Template switching (which added a universal primer site) was used, and cDNA carried unique molecular identifiers. TCRdb analysed the 5' RACE reads with MiXCR anew, one entry per CDR3 protein. The table records around 140,000 distinct CDR3 sequences, around 3.5% of them present only once. Regarding this clonotype: This could be a read error, since a much larger clone is one nucleotide away.

Germline loops: CDR1 SGHDN, CDR2 FVKESK. Trimming took off 7 bases at V and 3 bases at J, with 15 bases between the two ends. This CDR3 spans 15 amino acids. V usage is TRBV14 and J usage is TRBJ2-2; D uncertain. Sequenced: memory T cells sorted from blood. The origin of this receptor is a man between 18 and 29 years old in good health. The CDR3 sequence is CASTQRLGYTGELFF. The CDR3 coding sequence is TGTGCCAGCACCCAGAGATTGGGTTACACCGGGGAGCTGTTTTTT.